This entry lists 6 T cell receptor beta chains sequenced from one sample in a study of vaccination effects on CD4 cells after COVID-19. The antigens these receptors bind are not known. Under the ViraFEST assay, PBMC were stimulated with viral peptide pools so that antigen-specific CD4+ T cells expanded. Sequencing was performed afterwards. After more than 9 days in culture, the CD4+ T cells were isolated. BNT162b2 vaccine or mRNA-1273 vaccine was given to participants in two doses. TCRdb keeps only in-frame clones here, not all; method: immunoSEQ multiplex PCR. The sample consists of 30,000 or so clones, roughly 71% of them appearing once. Sequences were derived from CD4+ T cells from PBMCs cultured with HCoV-NL63 spike peptides, sampled after COVID-19 vaccination. The receptors derive from a human donor who received a COVID-19 vaccine.

V and J are TRBV24-1 and TRBJ2-1, with a tentative D call TRBD1 (7 bases). Germline V gene lookup returns CDR1 KGHDR and CDR2 SFDVKD. The CDR3 length is 14 residues. V lost 9 bases and J 7 bases, leaving 18 bases between the germline ends. The CDR3 here is CATPTCQGGNEQFF. In DNA, the CDR3 is TGTGCCACCCCAACCTGCCAGGGGGGTAATGAGCAGTTCTTC.

The chain employs TRBV2 and TRBJ2-3; D unresolved. The CDR3 covers 14 residues. The V gene lost 3 bases and the J gene lost 0 bases, with 7 bases spanning the gap. CDR1 is SNHLY, CDR2 FYNNEI, per germline. CDR3 in DNA: TGTGCCAGCAGTGAGTCTGTGAGCACAGATACGCAGTATTTT. It encodes CASSESVSTDTQYF.

The rearrangement links TRBV3-1 (or the pseudogene TRBV3-2) to TRBJ2-3; no reliable D call. The CDR3 runs to 11 residues. Deletions cut 3 bases from V and 3 bases from J, with 1 base between. Germline CDR1 LGHDT, CDR2 YNNKEL (reference sequence). CDR3: CASSQTDTQYF. Written as DNA, the CDR3 is TGTGCCAGCAGCCAGACAGATACGCAGTATTTT.

CDR3 residues: CAISESSGSPVAFF. DNA of the CDR3: TGTGCCATCAGTGAGTCGTCCGGGTCTCCTGTGGCTTTCTTT. The V call is TRBV10-3, the J call TRBJ1-1; D is ambiguous. Trimming left V 0 bases short and J 11 bases short, with 16 bases between. Germline V gene data show CDR1 as ENHRY and CDR2 as SYGVKD. The CDR3 consists of 14 residues.

V usage is TRBV6-5 and J usage is TRBJ2-1; 7 bases align to TRBD1. After removal of 5 bases from V and 4 bases from J, the junction contained 8 bases not matched to a gene. The germline CDR1 and CDR2 sequences are MNHEY and SVGAGI. This CDR3 comprises 15 residues. CDR3 coding DNA: TGTGCCAGCAGTCGGGACAGTCAAAATTACAATGAGCAGTTCTTC. It is translated as CASSRDSQNYNEQFF.

The gene calls are TRBV13 and TRBJ1-4; possible D gene TRBD1, 5 bases. CDR3 length: 15 residues. V lost 0 bases to trimming and J lost 5 bases, with 10 bases between them. CDR1 is PRHDT, CDR2 FYEKMQ, per germline (reference sequence). This CDR3 is CASSLGDRENEKLFF. The CDR3 region has the DNA TGTGCCAGCAGCTTAGGAGACAGAGAAAATGAAAAACTGTTTTTT.